This T cell receptor beta chain was profiled in a study of shared clonotypes between healthy human individuals. Whole-study findings and limits: Although depth was large, rarefaction showed that sequencing of the sorted subsets was incomplete. It was the non-shared clonotypes that had lower generation probabilities than clonotypes shared by all four donors.

The CDR3 has 16 residues. Between the trimmed V and J ends, which lost 6 bases and 0 bases, there was a span of 15 bases. Germline V gene data show CDR1 as MNHEY and CDR2 as SMNVEV (reference sequence). Concerning this clone itself: The antigen is undetermined.

Sequencing used immunoSEQ multiplex PCR; TCRdb keeps in-frame clones, though not all of them. The sample lists a few million clones, more than 80% occurring once. The TCR was taken from a young man in good health. Some clones in this sample may be carry-over from other donors' samples. The rearrangement joins TRBV27 to TRBJ1-5; D remains ambiguous. Sequencing was carried out using naive CD4+ T cells from PBMCs. Specified subset: CD45RA+ positively selected. CDR3 DNA: TGTGCCAGCAGGTCCCCGGGAAGCGATAGCAATCAGCCCCAGCATTTT. Protein: CASRSPGSDSNQPQHF.